The entry that follows covers one TCR beta chain sequence. The sample belongs to a study of blood T cell repertoires in COVID-19. On the study more broadly: The cDNA or gDNA used as material had been derived from T cells, B-cell-depleted T cells, or PBMCs.

Source study methods: Scientists estimated how many nucleated cells there were by amplifying reference gene primers. Sequenced by immunoSEQ multiplex PCR; TCRdb stores in-frame clones only, minus some. The D gene and trimming were derived from the DNA, and the V and J assignments and clone size from that table. The data contain approximately 250,000 clones, roughly 85% of them singletons. Trimming removed 10 bases from V and 6 bases from J, with 16 bases in between. The length of the CDR3 is 13 residues. Per germline, CDR1 WSHSY and CDR2 SAAADI. The J gene is TRBJ2-1, the V gene TRBV10-2, with TRBD1 as a possible D gene (6 bases). The specimen sequenced was peripheral blood. The sequence came from a middle-aged man with acute or convalescent COVID-19. The CDR3 region is CAIGPVGANEQFF. CDR3 DNA sequence: TGCGCCATAGGGCCTGTGGGGGCCAATGAGCAGTTCTTC.